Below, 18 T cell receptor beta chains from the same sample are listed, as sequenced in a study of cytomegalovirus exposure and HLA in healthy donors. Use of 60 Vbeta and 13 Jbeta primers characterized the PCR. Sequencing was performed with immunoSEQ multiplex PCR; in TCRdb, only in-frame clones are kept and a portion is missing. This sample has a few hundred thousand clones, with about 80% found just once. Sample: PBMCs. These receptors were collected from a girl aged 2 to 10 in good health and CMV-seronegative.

In DNA form, the CDR3 reads TGTGCCAGCAGTTCCCACTCGGGGGGGGTGCCGAGTTTCTTT. Amino acids: CASSSHSGGVPSFF. The chain combines TRBV28 with TRBJ1-1, with a possible D match to TRBD1 (5 bases). Germline lookup yields CDR1 MDHEN and CDR2 SYDVKM. CDR3 length: 14 amino acids. V lost 4 bases, J lost 13 bases, and 22 bases lay in between.

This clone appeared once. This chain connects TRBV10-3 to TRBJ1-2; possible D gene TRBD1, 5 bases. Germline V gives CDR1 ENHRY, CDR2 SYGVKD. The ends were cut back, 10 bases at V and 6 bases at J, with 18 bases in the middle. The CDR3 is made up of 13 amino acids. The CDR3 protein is CATNRFGGNGYTF. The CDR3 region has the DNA TGTGCCACAAACCGCTTCGGGGGAAATGGCTACACCTTC.

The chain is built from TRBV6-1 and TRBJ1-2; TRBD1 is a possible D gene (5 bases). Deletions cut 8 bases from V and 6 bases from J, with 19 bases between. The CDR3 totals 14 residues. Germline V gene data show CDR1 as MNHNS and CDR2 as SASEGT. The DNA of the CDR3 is TGTGCCAGCCATGGGGGGAGGTCCGGGGATGGCTACACCTTC. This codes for CASHGGRSGDGYTF.

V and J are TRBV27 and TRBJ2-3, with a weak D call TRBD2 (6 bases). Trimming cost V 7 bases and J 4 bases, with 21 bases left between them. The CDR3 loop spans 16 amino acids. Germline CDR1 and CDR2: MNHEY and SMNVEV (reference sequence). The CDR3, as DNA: TGTGCCAGCAAGGTTCTTCGCGGGGTCGAGGCAGATACGCAGTATTTT. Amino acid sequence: CASKVLRGVEADTQYF.

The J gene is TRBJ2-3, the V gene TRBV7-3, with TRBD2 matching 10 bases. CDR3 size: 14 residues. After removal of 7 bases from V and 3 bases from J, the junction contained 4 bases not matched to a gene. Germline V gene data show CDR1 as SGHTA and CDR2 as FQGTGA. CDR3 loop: CASNPSGSTDTQYF. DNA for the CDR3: TGTGCCAGCAATCCTAGCGGGAGTACAGATACGCAGTATTTT.

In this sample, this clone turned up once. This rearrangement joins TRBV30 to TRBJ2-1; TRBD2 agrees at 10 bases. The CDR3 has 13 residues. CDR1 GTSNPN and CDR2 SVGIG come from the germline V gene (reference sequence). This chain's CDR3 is CAGEREGYNEQFF. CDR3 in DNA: TGTGCTGGGGAGCGGGAGGGCTACAATGAGCAGTTCTTC.

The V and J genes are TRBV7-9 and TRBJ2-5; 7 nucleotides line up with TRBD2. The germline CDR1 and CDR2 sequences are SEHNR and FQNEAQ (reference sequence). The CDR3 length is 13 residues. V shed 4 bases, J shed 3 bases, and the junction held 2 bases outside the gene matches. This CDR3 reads CASSWGGEETQYF. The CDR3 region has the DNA TGTGCCAGCAGCTGGGGGGGAGAAGAGACCCAGTACTTC.

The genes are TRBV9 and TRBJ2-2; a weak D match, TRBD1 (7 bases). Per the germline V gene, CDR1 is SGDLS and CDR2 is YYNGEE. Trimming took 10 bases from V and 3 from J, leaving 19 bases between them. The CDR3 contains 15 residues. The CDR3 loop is CASRRGTAYTGELFF. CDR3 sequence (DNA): TGTGCCTCACGGAGGGGGACAGCCTACACCGGGGAGCTGTTTTTT.

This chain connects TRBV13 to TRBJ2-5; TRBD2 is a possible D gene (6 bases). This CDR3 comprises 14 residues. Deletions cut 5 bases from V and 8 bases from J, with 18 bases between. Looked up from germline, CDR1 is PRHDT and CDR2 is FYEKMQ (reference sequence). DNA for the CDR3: TGTGCCAGCAGCCCCGGGACTGCAATGCGAACCCAGTACTTC. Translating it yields CASSPGTAMRTQYF.

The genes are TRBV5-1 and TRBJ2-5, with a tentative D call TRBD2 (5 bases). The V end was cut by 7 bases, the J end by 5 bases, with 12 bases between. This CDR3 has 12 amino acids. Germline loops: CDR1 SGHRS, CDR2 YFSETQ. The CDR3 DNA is TGCGCCAGCGGGGTTGGGGAGGAGACCCAGTACTTC. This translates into CASGVGEETQYF. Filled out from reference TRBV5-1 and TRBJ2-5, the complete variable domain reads KAGVTQTPRYLIKTRGQQVTLSCSPISGHRSVSWYQQTPGQGLQFLFEYFSETQRNKGNFPGRFSGRQFSNSRSEMNVSTLELGDSALYLCASGVGEETQYFGPGTRLLVL.

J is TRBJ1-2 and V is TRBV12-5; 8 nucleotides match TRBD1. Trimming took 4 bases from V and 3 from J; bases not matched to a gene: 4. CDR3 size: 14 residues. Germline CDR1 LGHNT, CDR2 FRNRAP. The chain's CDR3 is CASGSQGADYGYTF. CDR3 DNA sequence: TGTGCTAGTGGTTCTCAGGGGGCGGACTATGGCTACACCTTC.

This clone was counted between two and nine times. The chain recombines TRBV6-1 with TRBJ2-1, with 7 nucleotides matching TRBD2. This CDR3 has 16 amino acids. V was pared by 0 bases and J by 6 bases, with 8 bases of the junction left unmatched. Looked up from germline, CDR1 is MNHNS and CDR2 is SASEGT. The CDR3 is CASSEAWDYTGNEQFF. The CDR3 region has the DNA TGTGCCAGCAGTGAAGCCTGGGACTACACGGGCAATGAGCAGTTCTTC.

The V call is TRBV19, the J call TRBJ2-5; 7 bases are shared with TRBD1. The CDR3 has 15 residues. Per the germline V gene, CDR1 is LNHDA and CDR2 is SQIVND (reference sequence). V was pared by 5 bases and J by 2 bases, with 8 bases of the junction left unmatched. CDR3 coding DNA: TGTGCCAGTAGTCTCTCCGGGACAGCTCAAGAGACCCAGTACTTC. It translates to CASSLSGTAQETQYF.

CDR3 residues: CASSPRGGYEQFF. Here the CDR3 DNA reads TGTGCCAGCTCACCGCGGGGGGGCTATGAGCAGTTCTTC. V gene TRBV18 combines with J gene TRBJ2-1; TRBD2 matches 9 bases. The germline V gene encodes CDR1 KGHSH and CDR2 LQKENI. J lost 8 bases, V lost 3 bases, and 2 bases had no gene match. This CDR3 contains 13 residues.

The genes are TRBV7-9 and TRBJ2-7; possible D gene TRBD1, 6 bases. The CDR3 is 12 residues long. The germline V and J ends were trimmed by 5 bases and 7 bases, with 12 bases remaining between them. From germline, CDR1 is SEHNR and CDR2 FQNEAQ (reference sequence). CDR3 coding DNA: TGTGCCAGCAGCCCGGGACATATTGAGCAGTACTTC. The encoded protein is CASSPGHIEQYF.

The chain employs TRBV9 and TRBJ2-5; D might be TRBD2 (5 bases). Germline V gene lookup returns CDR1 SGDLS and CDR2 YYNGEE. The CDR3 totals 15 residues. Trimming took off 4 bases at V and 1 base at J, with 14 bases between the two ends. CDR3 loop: CASSPSGGSQETQYF. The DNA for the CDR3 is TGTGCCAGCAGCCCCTCAGGTGGGAGCCAAGAGACCCAGTACTTC.

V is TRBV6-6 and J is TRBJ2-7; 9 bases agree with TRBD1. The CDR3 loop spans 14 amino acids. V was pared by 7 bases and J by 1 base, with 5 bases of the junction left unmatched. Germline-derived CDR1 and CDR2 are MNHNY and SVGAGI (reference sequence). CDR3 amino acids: CASTGTGPSYEQYF. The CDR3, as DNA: TGTGCCAGCACCGGGACAGGGCCATCCTACGAGCAGTACTTC.

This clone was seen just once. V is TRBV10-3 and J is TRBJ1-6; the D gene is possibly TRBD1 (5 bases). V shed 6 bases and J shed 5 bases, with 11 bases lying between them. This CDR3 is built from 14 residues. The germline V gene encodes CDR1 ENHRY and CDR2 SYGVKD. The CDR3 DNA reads TGTGCCATCAGCCCTACAGGAGATAATTCACCCCTCCACTTT. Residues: CAISPTGDNSPLHF.